Sequencing of this T cell receptor beta chain was carried out in a study of blood T cell repertoires in COVID-19. Study information: Samples of COVID-19 (acute and convalescent) were obtained from the United States, Italy and Spain. The cDNA or gDNA used as material had been derived from T cells, B-cell-depleted T cells, or PBMCs.

Original data processing: Reference gene primer amplification yielded estimated nucleated cell counts. Profiling relied on immunoSEQ multiplex PCR, and the TCRdb table lists in-frame clones only, not all of them. V and J calls and clone size are those listed in that table; D and trimming were worked out from the DNA. The sample records around 270,000 clones, 88% being singletons. Cohort allocation depended upon clinical history that participants reported. The CDR3 runs to 12 residues. V shed 4 bases and J shed 6 bases, with 8 bases lying between them. Germline CDR1 and CDR2: SGDLS and YYNGEE. The specimen was PBMCs or T cells enriched from blood (not recorded which). The rearrangement uses TRBV9 and TRBJ2-1; no definite D call. This clonotype was obtained from a woman aged 40 to 55 who had been exposed to COVID-19. CDR3 sequence: CASSTKSNEQFF. The CDR3 DNA is TGTGCCAGCAGCACTAAAAGCAATGAGCAGTTCTTC.